This TCR beta chain was identified during a study of cytomegalovirus exposure and HLA in healthy donors. On the study more broadly: Among the approximately 370 donors who were genotyped, about 79% fell in the genetic ancestry cluster that is associated with self-reported Caucasian donors. Whole-study findings and limits: Cytomegalovirus status, reportedly, was diagnosed with high specificity and sensitivity by the classifier. In a later analysis, TCR beta V- and J-gene trimming showed a link to a missense DCLRE1C variant.

As for this clone: Its antigen is not known.

V dropped 0 bases and J dropped 3; count of bases not matched to a gene: 3. Germline V gives CDR1 SGDLS, CDR2 YYNGEE. The CDR3 spans 15 residues. The PCR employed 60 Vbeta primers together with 13 Jbeta primers. Libraries were prepared by immunoSEQ multiplex PCR; TCRdb keeps only in-frame clonotypes and omits some of them. The sample includes fewer than 150,000 clones, around 80% seen only once; the top ten take approximately 7%. The source material was PBMCs. This chain uses TRBV9 with TRBJ2-7; 10 positions agree with TRBD2. The TCR originated in a man aged 40-55 years in good health and CMV-seropositive. In DNA form, the CDR3 reads TGTGCCAGCAGCGTAGAAGCGGGGGGGGACTACGAGCAGTACTTC. As protein: CASSVEAGGDYEQYF.